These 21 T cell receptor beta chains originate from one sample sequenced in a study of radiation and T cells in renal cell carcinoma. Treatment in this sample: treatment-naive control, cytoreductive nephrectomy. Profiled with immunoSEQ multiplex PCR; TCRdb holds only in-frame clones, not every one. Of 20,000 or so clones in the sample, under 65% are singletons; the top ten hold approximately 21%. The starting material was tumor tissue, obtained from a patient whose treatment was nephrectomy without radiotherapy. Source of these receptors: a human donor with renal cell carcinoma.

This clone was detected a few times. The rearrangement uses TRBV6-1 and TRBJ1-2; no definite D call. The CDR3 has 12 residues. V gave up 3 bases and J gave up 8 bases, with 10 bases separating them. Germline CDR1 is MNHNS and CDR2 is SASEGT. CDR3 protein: CASSDLIKGYTF. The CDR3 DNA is TGTGCCAGCAGTGACCTTATTAAAGGCTACACCTTC.

CDR3 sequence (DNA): TGTGCCAGCAGCTTAACAGGTTTTCAAGAGACCCAGTACTTC. Translation gives CASSLTGFQETQYF. The J gene is TRBJ2-5, the V gene TRBV7-3; no reliable D call. V lost 0 bases and J 2 bases, leaving 7 bases between the germline ends. Germline assignment: CDR1 SGHTA and CDR2 FQGTGA. The CDR3 runs to 14 residues.

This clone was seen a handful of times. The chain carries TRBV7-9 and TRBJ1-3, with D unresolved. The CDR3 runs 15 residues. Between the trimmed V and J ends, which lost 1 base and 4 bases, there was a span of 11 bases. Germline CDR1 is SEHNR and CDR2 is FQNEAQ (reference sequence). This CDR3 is CASSLDGSWGNTIYF. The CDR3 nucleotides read TGTGCCAGCAGCTTAGATGGGTCTTGGGGAAACACCATATATTTT.

The CDR3 is CASSLGAAEYYGYTF. The CDR3 DNA follows: TGTGCCAGCAGCTTGGGAGCGGCCGAGTACTATGGCTACACCTTC. The chain has TRBV5-5 and TRBJ1-2; D not resolved. Trimming cost V 0 bases and J 3 bases, with 12 bases left between them. Per germline, CDR1 SGHKS and CDR2 YYEKEE (reference sequence). The CDR3 extends over 15 amino acids.

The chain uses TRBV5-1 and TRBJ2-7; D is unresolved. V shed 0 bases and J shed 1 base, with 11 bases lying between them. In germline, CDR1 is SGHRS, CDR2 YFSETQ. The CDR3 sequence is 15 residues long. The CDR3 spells CASSLAPDGSYEQYF. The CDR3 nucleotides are TGCGCCAGCAGCTTGGCCCCTGACGGTTCCTACGAGCAGTACTTC.

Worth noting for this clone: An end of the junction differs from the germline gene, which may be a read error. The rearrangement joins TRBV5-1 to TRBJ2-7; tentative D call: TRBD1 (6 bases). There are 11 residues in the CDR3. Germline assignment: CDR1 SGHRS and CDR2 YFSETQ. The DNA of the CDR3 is TGCGCCAGCAGCCGGGGACACCAAATCGTTTTC. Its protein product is CASSRGHQIVF.

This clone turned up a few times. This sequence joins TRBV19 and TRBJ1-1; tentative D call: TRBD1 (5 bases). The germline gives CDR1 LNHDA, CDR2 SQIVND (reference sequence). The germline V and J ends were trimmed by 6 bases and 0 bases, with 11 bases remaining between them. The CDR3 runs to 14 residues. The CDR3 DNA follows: TGTGCCAGTAGCGGGGGTATTATGAACACTGAAGCTTTCTTT. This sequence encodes CASSGGIMNTEAFF.

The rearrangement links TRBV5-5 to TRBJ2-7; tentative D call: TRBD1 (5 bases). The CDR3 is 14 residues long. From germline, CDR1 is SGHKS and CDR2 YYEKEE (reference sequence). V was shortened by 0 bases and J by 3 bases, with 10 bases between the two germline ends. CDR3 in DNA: TGTGCCAGCAGCTTGGAAGGGGCAAGCTACGAGCAGTACTTC. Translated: CASSLEGASYEQYF.

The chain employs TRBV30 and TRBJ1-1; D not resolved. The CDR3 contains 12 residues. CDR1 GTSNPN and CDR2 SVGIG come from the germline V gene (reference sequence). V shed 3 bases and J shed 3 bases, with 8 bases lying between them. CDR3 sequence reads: CAWSPFHTEAFF. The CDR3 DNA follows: TGTGCCTGGAGCCCCTTCCACACTGAAGCTTTCTTT.

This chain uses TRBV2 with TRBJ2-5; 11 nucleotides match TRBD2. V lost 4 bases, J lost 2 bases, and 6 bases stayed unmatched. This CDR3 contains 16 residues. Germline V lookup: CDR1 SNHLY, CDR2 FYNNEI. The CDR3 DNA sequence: TGTGCCAGCAGTGGAGGGCTAGCGGGGGGACAAGAGACCCAGTACTTC. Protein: CASSGGLAGGQETQYF.

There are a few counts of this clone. CDR3 in amino acids: CASSPGIRYNSPLHF. CDR3 in DNA: TGTGCCAGCAGCCCAGGAATCCGGTATAATTCACCCCTCCACTTT. The chain combines TRBV7-9 with TRBJ1-6; D remains unclear. CDR3 length: 15 amino acids. Per germline, CDR1 SEHNR and CDR2 FQNEAQ (reference sequence). V lost 5 bases and J 4 bases, leaving 12 bases between the germline ends.

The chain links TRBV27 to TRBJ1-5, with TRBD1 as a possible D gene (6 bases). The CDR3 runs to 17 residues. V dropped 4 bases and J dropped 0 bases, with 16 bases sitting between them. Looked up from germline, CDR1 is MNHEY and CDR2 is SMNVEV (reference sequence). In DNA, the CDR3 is TGTGCCAGCAGTTATGGGGCAGGGGCAAATAGCAATCAGCCCCAGCATTTT. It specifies CASSYGAGANSNQPQHF.

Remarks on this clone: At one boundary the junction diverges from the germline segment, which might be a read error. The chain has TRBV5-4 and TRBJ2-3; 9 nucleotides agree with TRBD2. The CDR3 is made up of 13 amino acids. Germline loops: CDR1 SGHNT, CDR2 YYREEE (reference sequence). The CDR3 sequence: CVSSSAGGDTQYF. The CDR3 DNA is TGTGTCAGCAGCTCCGCGGGAGGGGATACGCAGTATTTT.

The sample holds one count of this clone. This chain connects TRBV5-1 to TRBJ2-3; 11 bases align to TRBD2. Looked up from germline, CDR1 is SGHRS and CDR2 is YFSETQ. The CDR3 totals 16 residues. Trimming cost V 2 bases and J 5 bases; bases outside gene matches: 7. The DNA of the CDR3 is TGCGCCAGCAGCTTCTCGACTAGCGGGGAGGGAGATACGCAGTATTTT. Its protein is CASSFSTSGEGDTQYF. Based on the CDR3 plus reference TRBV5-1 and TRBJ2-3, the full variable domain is KAGVTQTPRYLIKTRGQQVTLSCSPISGHRSVSWYQQTPGQGLQFLFEYFSETQRNKGNFPGRFSGRQFSNSRSEMNVSTLELGDSALYLCASSFSTSGEGDTQYFGPGTRLTVL.

CDR3 region: CASSLGVGVAEAFF. Written as DNA, the CDR3 is TGTGCCAGCAGCTTAGGGGTGGGAGTTGCTGAAGCTTTCTTT. The gene calls are TRBV5-6 and TRBJ1-1; weak D call: TRBD1 (5 bases). CDR3 size: 14 residues. Trimming shortened V by 2 bases and J by 6 bases, and 14 bases separated the two germline ends. CDR1 SGHDT and CDR2 YYEEEE come from the germline V gene. Filled out from reference TRBV5-6 and TRBJ1-1, the complete variable domain reads DAGVTQSPTHLIKTRGQQVTLRCSPKSGHDTVSWYQQALGQGPQFIFQYYEEEERQRGNFPDRFSGHQFPNYSSELNVNALLLGDSALYLCASSLGVGVAEAFFGQGTRLTVV.

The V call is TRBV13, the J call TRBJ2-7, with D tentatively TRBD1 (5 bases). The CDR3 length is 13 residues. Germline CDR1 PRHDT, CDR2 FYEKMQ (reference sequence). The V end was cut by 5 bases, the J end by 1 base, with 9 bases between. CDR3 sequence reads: CASSRRQSYEQYF. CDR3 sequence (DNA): TGTGCCAGCAGCAGAAGACAGTCCTACGAGCAGTACTTC.

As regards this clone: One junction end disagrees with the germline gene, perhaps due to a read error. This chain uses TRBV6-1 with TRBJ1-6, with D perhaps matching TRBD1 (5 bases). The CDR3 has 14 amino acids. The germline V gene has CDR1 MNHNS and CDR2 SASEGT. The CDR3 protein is CASSLDSYDSPLHF. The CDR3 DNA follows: TGTGCCAGCAGCCTTGACAGCTATGATTCACCCCTCCACTTT.

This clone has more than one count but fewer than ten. The CDR3 region has the DNA TGTGCCAGCAGCCAAGGTAGCGGGGATGAGCAGTACTTC. Amino acid sequence: CASSQGSGDEQYF. The chain joins TRBV4-2 to TRBJ2-7, with 8 bases matching TRBD2. V shed 1 base and J 7 bases; nucleotides not matched to a gene: 3. The CDR3 totals 13 residues. The germline CDR1 and CDR2 sequences are LGHNA and YNFKEQ.

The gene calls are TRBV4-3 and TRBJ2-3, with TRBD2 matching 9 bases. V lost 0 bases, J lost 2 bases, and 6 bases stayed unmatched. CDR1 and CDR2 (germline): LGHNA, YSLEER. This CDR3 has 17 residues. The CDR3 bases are TGCGCCAGCAGCCAAGATGGGGCGGGGGGGATCACAGATACGCAGTATTTT. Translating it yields CASSQDGAGGITDTQYF.

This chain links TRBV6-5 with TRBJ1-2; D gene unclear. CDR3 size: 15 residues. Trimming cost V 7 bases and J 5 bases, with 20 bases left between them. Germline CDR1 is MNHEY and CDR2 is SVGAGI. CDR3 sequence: CASTLLSRAGYGYTF. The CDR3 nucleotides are TGTGCCAGCACCCTTCTTTCGAGGGCGGGGTATGGCTACACCTTC.

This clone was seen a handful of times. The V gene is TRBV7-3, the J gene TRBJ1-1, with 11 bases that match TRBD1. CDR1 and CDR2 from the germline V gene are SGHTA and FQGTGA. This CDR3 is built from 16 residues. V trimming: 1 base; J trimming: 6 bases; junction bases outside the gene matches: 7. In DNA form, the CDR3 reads TGTGCCAGCAGCTTAAGGGACAGGGGGTCGGGGTCTGAAGCTTTCTTT. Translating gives CASSLRDRGSGSEAFF.